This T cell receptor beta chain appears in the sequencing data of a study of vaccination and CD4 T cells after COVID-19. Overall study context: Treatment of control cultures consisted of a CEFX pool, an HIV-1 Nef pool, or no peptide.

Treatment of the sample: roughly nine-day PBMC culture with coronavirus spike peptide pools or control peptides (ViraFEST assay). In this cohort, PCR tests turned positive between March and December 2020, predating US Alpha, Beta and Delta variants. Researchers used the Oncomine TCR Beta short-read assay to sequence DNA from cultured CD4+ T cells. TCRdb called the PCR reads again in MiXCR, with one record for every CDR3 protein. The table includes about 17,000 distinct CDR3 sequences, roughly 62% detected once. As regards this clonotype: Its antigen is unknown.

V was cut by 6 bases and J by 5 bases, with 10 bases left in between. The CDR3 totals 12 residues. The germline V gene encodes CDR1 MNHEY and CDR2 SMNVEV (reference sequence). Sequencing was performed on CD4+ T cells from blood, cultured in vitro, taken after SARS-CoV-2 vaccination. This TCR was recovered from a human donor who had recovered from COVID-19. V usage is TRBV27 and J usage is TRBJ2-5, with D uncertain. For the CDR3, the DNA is TGTGCCAGCAGCCCCCCCGCGGAGACCCAGTACTTC. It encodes CASSPPAETQYF.